The clone carrying this T cell receptor (beta chain) has a count of ten or more. This sample was taken from a study of CD8 T cells in ankylosing spondylitis. This CDR3 has 15 amino acids. CDR1 and CDR2 from the germline V gene are LNHDA and SQIVND (reference sequence). Trimming removed 3 bases at V and 2 bases at J, with 12 bases between. MiXCR was run by TCRdb on the 5' RACE reads, yielding one entry per CDR3 protein. The table includes roughly 150,000 distinct CDR3 sequences, around 7.9% detected once. The sequence derives from a female donor with ankylosing spondylitis or in good health (not recorded which). The sample consisted of blood, either unsorted or a sorted T cell fraction (not recorded which). The chain recombines TRBV19 with TRBJ2-3; perhaps TRBD2 as D (6 bases). CDR3 loop: CASSILALPTDTQYF. CDR3 bases: TGTGCCAGTAGTATTCTAGCGCTTCCCACAGATACGCAGTATTTT.